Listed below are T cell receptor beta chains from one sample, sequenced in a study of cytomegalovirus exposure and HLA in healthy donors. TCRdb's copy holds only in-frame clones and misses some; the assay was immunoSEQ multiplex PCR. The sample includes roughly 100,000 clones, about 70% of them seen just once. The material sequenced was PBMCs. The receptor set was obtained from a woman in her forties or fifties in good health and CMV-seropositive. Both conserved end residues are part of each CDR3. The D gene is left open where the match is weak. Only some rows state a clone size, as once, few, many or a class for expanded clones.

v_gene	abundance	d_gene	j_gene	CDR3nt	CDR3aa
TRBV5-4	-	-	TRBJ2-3	TGTGCCAGCAGCTTGGGGTTGGACAGACGCACAGATACGCAGTATTTT	CASSLGLDRRTDTQYF
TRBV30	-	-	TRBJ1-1	TGTGCCTCGCGTAATCTGAACACTGAAGCTTTCTTT	CASRNLNTEAFF
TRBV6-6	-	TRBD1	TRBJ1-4	TGTGCCAGCAGTTACTCGATCACCGGGACAGGTGAAAAACTGTTTTTT	CASSYSITGTGEKLFF
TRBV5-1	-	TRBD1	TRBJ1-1	TGCGCCAGCAGCTTTCGGGGGACAGGAGAAAACACTGAAGCTTTCTTT	CASSFRGTGENTEAFF
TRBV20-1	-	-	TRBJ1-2	TGCAGTCTAGGGGCGGGGGGCTACACCTTC	CSLGAGGYTF
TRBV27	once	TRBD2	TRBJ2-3	TGTGCCAGCAAGCGGGGGACAGATACGCAGTATTTT	CASKRGTDTQYF
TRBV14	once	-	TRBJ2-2	TGTGCCAGCAGCCACGCCACGGGACAAGGGAGCACCGGGGAGCTGTTTTTT	CASSHATGQGSTGELFF
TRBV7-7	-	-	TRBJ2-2	TGTGCCAGCAAGGAGGGCTCCTACACCGGGGAGCTGTTTTTT	CASKEGSYTGELFF
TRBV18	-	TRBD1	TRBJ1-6	TGTGCCAGCTCACCACAGGGGGCAAGTAATTCACCCCTCCACTTT	CASSPQGASNSPLHF
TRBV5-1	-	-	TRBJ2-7	TGCGCCAGCACCCGAGGGTCCAGGAGGAACGAGCAGTACTTC	CASTRGSRRNEQYF
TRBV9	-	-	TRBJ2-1	TGTGCCAGCAGCGAGGGGCTAGCGTTCAATGAGCAGTTCTTC	CASSEGLAFNEQFF
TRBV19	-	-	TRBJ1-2	TGTGCCAGTAGTATGGGTACAGATCAAGGCGGCTACACCTTC	CASSMGTDQGGYTF
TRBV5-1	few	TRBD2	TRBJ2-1	TGCGCCAGCAGCTTCGGACTAGCAACAGAAGAGCAGTTCTTC	CASSFGLATEEQFF
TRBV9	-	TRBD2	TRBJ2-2	TGTGCCAGCAGCGTATCGGCTAGCGGAAACACCGGGGAGCTGTTTTTT	CASSVSASGNTGELFF
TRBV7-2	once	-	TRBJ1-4	TGTGCCAGCAACCGGGAGGGGAATGAAAAACTGTTTTTT	CASNREGNEKLFF
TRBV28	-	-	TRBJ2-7	TGTGCCAGCAGTGGGCCTGACGGATCCTACGAGCAGTACTTC	CASSGPDGSYEQYF
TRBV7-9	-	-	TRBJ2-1	TGTGCCAGCAGGCAGGGCGGTTCTACATATGAGCAGTTCTTC	CASRQGGSTYEQFF
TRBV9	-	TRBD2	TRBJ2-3	TGTGCCAGCAGCCTTTCTGGACTAGCGGGGACCCCTAGCACAGATACGCAGTATTTT	CASSLSGLAGTPSTDTQYF
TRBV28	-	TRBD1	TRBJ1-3	TGTGCCAGCAGTTCAGGGGGGTACTCTGGAAACACCATATATTTT	CASSSGGYSGNTIYF
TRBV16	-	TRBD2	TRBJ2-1	TGTGCCAGCAGCAGAAGGACTAGCGGGGGCAATGAGCAGTTCTTC	CASSRRTSGGNEQFF
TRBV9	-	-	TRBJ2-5	TGTGCCAGCAGCGTAGAGGCAGGGTGGGGAGAGACCCAGTACTTC	CASSVEAGWGETQYF
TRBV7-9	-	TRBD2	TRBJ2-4	TGTGCCAGCAGCTTCGCTGGGGGGGGAGCCAAAAACATTCAGTACTTC	CASSFAGGGAKNIQYF
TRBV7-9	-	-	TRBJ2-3	TGTGCCAGCAGCGGATGGGACACCCCCGGGACAGATACGCAGTATTTT	CASSGWDTPGTDTQYF
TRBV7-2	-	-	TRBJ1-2	TGTGCCAGCAGAACCGGGACATCGGCAAATGGCTACACCTTC	CASRTGTSANGYTF
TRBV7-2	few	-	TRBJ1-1	TGTGCCAGCAGCGCCTCGGAGTACACTGAAGCTTTCTTT	CASSASEYTEAFF
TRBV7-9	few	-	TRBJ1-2	TGTGCCAGCAGCTTAGCAGGGGATGGCTACACCTTC	CASSLAGDGYTF
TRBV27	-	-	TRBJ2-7	TGTGCCAGCAGTAATCGGGTCAGTCCCTACGAGCAGTACTTC	CASSNRVSPYEQYF
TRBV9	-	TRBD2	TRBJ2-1	TGTGCCAGCAGCGTAGATGGTCGCCTAGCGGGACACAATGAGCAGTTCTTC	CASSVDGRLAGHNEQFF
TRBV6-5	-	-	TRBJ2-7	TGTGCCAGCAGCCCCCTTCGGAGGACCTACGAGCAGTACTTC	CASSPLRRTYEQYF
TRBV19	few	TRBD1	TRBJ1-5	TGTGCCAGTAGTATGCGGACAGGGGGCAATCAGCCCCAGCATTTT	CASSMRTGGNQPQHF
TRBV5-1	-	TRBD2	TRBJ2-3	TGCGCCAGCAGCTTTAGTCTGGCGGGGGTACCCTCTAGCACAGATACGCAGTATTTT	CASSFSLAGVPSSTDTQYF